Included here is one TCR beta chain sequence, with context. Authors' analysis steps: It was from reference gene primer amplification that nucleated cell counts were estimated. Profiled with immunoSEQ multiplex PCR; TCRdb holds only in-frame clones, not every one. The D gene and trimming were derived from the DNA, and the V and J assignments and clone size from that table. The sample holds about 58,000 clones, around 78% seen once. The data were obtained in a study of blood T cell repertoires in COVID-19. Study-wide background: In each case, the material was cDNA or gDNA derived from T cells, B-cell-depleted T cells, or PBMCs.

The CDR3 loop spans 14 amino acids. Germline assignment: CDR1 SGHRS and CDR2 YFSETQ. The junction had 9 bases not matched to a gene; V was cut back by 7 bases and J by 4 bases. Sequences were obtained from peripheral blood. This sequence joins TRBV5-1 and TRBJ1-2; 8 nucleotides align to TRBD1. This TCR was sampled from a human donor in a cohort sampled during active COVID-19. The CDR3, as DNA: TGCGCCAGCGCCAACGGGGGACAGGCCTATGGCTACACCTTC. This sequence encodes CASANGGQAYGYTF.